This TCR beta chain was identified in a study of blood T cell repertoires in COVID-19. Study-wide background: Sites in the United States, Italy and Spain provided acute and convalescent COVID-19 samples. Sample material is recorded as cDNA or gDNA derived from T cells, B-cell-depleted T cells, or PBMCs.

Authors' processing steps: Scientists estimated how many nucleated cells there were by amplifying reference gene primers. The data were produced by immunoSEQ multiplex PCR, yet TCRdb's version contains in-frame clones alone and is incomplete. D and trimming were read from the DNA, whereas the V and J calls and clone size are those reported in that table. Altogether several thousand clones are present, 70% to 90% being singletons, with the ten largest covering 5.5% to 8%. The sample was peripheral blood. The origin of this receptor is a woman in her 50s with active or convalescent COVID-19.

The CDR3 spells CATSRDMGAQSYGYTF. In DNA, the CDR3 is TGTGCCACCAGCAGAGATATGGGGGCCCAATCCTATGGCTACACCTTC. The V and J genes are TRBV15 and TRBJ1-2; a weak D match, TRBD1 (6 bases). CDR3 size: 16 residues. Germline assignment: CDR1 LNHNV and CDR2 YYDKDF (reference sequence). Between the trimmed V and J ends, which lost 0 bases and 4 bases, there was a span of 15 bases.